This T cell receptor (beta chain) is from a study of blood T cell repertoires in COVID-19. At the level of the study: PBMCs, B-cell-depleted T cells, or T cells were the source of the cDNA or gDNA that made up the material.

Using immunoSEQ multiplex PCR, the repertoire was profiled, and TCRdb retains in-frame clones only, with some absent. Here the sample spans around 60,000 clones, about 80% being singletons. Germline-derived CDR1 and CDR2 are MNHEY and SMNVEV (reference sequence). V was trimmed by 5 bases and J by 4 bases, leaving 11 bases between them. This CDR3 comprises 13 residues. The origin of this receptor is a man at least 80 years old with active or convalescent COVID-19. Sequencing input: peripheral blood. The V and J genes are TRBV27 and TRBJ1-2, with D perhaps TRBD1 (5 bases). The CDR3 DNA is TGTGCCAGCAGTCATCAGGACACCTATGGCTACACCTTC. Amino acid sequence: CASSHQDTYGYTF.